The entry that follows covers one T cell receptor (beta chain) sequence. Its binding antigen is unknown. Base qualities were left out, and no much larger clone turns up one base away. This sample is part of a study of control samples from healthy donors and cancer patients (TCRdb year 2020). CDR1 SGHTA and CDR2 FQGTGA were looked up in the germline V gene. Inclusive of the bounding cysteine and phenylalanine, the CDR3 is 13 residues long. The kept DNA is CDR3 alone, 39 bases in frame from the first base. Trimming at the junction amounts to 4 bases on V and 0 bases on J, and the germline ends lie 3 bases apart. Libraries were made using the immunoSEQ multiplex PCR assay. The immuneACCESS repertoire file appears here via TCRdb, limited to in-frame rearrangements. These files lack a portion of the clones; in checked studies, under half of the deficit traces to unresolved V genes, and the cause of the others is not known. In all, the sample holds 50,000 to 55,000 clones, and 87% of those were seen once. The ten biggest clones cover around 15% of the sample.

Sequencing was performed on PBMCs. The receptor chain draws on TRBV7-3 and TRBJ2-2; the D gene is unclear. The TCR was taken from a man in his sixties with head and neck cancer. Read as DNA, the sequence is TGTGCCAGCAGCTCAGCGAACACCGGGGAGCTGTTTTTT. Translated, it reads CASSSANTGELFF. The reference TRBV7-3 and TRBJ2-2 proteins fill in what lies around the CDR3, so the full variable domain reads GAGVSQTPSNKVTEKGKYVELRCDPISGHTALYWYRQSLGQGPEFLIYFQGTGAADDSGLPNDRFFAVRPEGSVSTLKIQRTERGDSAVYLCASSSANTGELFFGEGSRLTVL.